This TCR beta chain appears in the sequencing data of a study of T cell responses to AZD1222 COVID-19 vaccine. Concerning this clone itself: Its antigen is undetermined.

Only in-frame clones appear in the TCRdb table, and some are missing; sequencing was by immunoSEQ multiplex PCR. The table records fewer than 85,000 clones, more than 70% of them present only once. The V and J ends lost 6 bases and 5 bases, in that order; junction bases with no gene match: 9. This CDR3 contains 15 residues. Germline-derived CDR1 and CDR2 are MNHEY and SMNVEV (reference sequence). Notes on the study in general: Donors in the cohort were predominantly white British and more often female, and clonal diversity was possibly underestimated. Breadth and depth of Spike-specific TCRs rose after two AZD1222 doses. Only five or six AZD1222 recipients were seropositive at baseline.

The source is an adult who received the MenACWY meningococcal vaccine as a control. The sequenced sample was peripheral blood, obtained 28 days after the second dose of the MenACWY control vaccine. The chain couples TRBV27 to TRBJ2-2; TRBD2 matches at 7 bases. The CDR3 sequence is CASRGLGLRTGELFF. As DNA, the CDR3 is TGTGCCAGCAGAGGACTAGGCCTTCGTACCGGGGAGCTGTTTTTT.